The source of this T cell receptor (beta chain) is a study of CD8+ T cells in alopecia areata (dated by TCRdb to the late 2010s). Regarding the complete study: Treated patients were enrolled in an open-label pilot trial of oral tofacitinib, 5 to 10 mg twice daily, for moderate-to-severe alopecia areata. RNA was extracted with the PAXgene miRNA kit for fixed scalp, the miRNeasy kit for PBMCs, and the RNeasy kit for mouse skin. Scalp tissue and sorted CD4+ and CD8+ peripheral blood T cells from patchy and totalis/universalis alopecia areata patients and from healthy controls were covered by human TCRbeta sequencing. Scalp clonality was compared across normal scalp (n=4), patchy alopecia areata scalp (n=8), and alopecia totalis/universalis scalp (n=8). Disease severity in treated patients was measured with the SALT score, which quantifies the percentage of affected scalp surface area. Biopsies were taken from tofacitinib-treated patients at baseline and again at 4 and 24 weeks into treatment, and several of those patients also had a later scalp biopsy. immunoSEQ multiplex PCR using 35 Vbeta forward primers and 13 Jbeta reverse primers was used to amplify TCRbeta CDR3 regions. Patients stayed on tofacitinib for 6 to 18 months and then had 6 months of follow-up off drug so that delayed response and recurrence could be assessed. High-throughput TCRbeta sequencing was used to examine T cell clonal expansion in alopecia areata in both the C3H/HeJ mouse model and human patients.

In light of the paper, this sample's time point label describes: roughly 24 weeks on oral tofacitinib. The treatment or condition label, read with the paper, signifies: oral pan-JAK inhibitor, 5-10 mg twice daily. Peripheral blood and lesional scalp punch biopsies were obtained from patients with alopecia areata. PBMCs were isolated by density centrifugation and stained for CD3, CD4 and CD8, and CD4+ and CD8+ T cells were sorted on a FACSAria. Points the paper makes about the study in general: Resident alphabeta T cells in normal human skin are also sequenced, complicating scalp TCR repertoire analysis, unlike mouse skin dominated by gammadelta T cells. Compared with normal scalp, lesional scalp had higher clonality and more expanded CD8+ clones, particularly in alopecia totalis/universalis, a pattern that suggests antigenic drive. Because the treated cohort was small and had just a single nonresponder, larger studies are needed to establish links between baseline CD8+ expansion and response. During tofacitinib treatment, many expanded lesional clones remained in scalp and blood, and this persistence may partly explain relapse after treatment is stopped. Scalp clonality and the number of expanded CD8+ clones among the top 100 scalp clones were significantly decreased by tofacitinib. Shared TCR sequences between patients were less evident than in mice, which may be partly attributable to HLA diversity in the patient population.

In this sample, this clone turned up once. Its cognate antigen has yet to be identified. It has no much larger one-base neighbor in the sample; base qualities were not kept. Reading the germline V gene (reference sequence) gives CDR1 GTSNPN and CDR2 SVGIG. V was cut back by 1 base and J by 7 bases, leaving a gap of 18 bases between them. The CDR3 holds 15 amino acids from the cysteine to the phenylalanine. Only the CDR3 portion is preserved as DNA: 45 bases, with reading frame beginning at the first base. Library preparation employed the immunoSEQ multiplex PCR assay. To provide template for TCR sequencing, every sample had RNA extracted and reverse transcribed into cDNA. SuperScript III was used for first-strand cDNA synthesis, primed with a 2:1 mix of oligo-dT and random hexamers. A synthetic immune receptor repertoire was used to gauge amplification bias, and whatever bias remained was removed computationally. As for how the authors treated the data: After raw reads were preprocessed to remove errors, the CDR3 was defined following IMGT conventions as running from the conserved cysteine to phenylalanine. Clonality was computed by normalizing Shannon entropy by log2 of the number of productive unique TCRs and subtracting the result from 1. Whether scalp clones were CD4 or CD8 was inferred by matching scalp TCRbeta sequences against CD4 and CD8 repertoires sorted from blood. The source is immuneACCESS, and TCRdb retained only in-frame sequences with V and J called. Part of the clones is not carried over; for the studies checked, unresolved V genes explain less than half of this, and the remainder is unexplained. V and J calls and clone size follow that table, whereas D and trimming were derived from the DNA. For this sample the table gives 250,000 to 300,000 clones, of which 58% were detected only once. The ten largest clones add up to approximately 2% of the sample.

The V and J genes are TRBV30 and TRBJ2-3, with a weak D call of TRBD2 (6 bases match). The sequence was obtained from a human donor with alopecia areata. The sequencing used CD4+ T cells sorted from blood, collected at week 24, from a patient treated with tofacitinib. The CDR3 in this case is CAWSGGAGSRNTQYF. Here is the DNA: TGTGCCTGGAGTGGCGGGGCAGGGAGCCGAAATACGCAGTATTTT.